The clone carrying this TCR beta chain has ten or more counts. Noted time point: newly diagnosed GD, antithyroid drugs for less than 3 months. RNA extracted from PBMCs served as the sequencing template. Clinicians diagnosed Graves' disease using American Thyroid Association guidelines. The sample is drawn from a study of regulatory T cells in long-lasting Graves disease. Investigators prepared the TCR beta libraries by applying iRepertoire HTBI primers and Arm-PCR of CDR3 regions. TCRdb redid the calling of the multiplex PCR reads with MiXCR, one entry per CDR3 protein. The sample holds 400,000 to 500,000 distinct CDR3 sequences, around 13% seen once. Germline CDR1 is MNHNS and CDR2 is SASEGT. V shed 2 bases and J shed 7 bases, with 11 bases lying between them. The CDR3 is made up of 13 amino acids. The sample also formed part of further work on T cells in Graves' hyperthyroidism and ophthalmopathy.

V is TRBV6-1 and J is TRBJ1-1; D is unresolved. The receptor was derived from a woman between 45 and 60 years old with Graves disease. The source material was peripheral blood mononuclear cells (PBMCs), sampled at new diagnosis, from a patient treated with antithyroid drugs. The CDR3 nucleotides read TGTGCCAGCAGTGAACCCGAGGCCTTTGAAGCTTTCTTT. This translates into CASSEPEAFEAFF.